This T cell receptor (beta chain) derives from a study of cytomegalovirus exposure and HLA in healthy donors. Although they were nominally healthy when sampled, donors likely had unrecorded immune exposures. V gave up 0 bases and J gave up 3 bases; unmatched junction bases: 6. From germline, CDR1 is LGHNA and CDR2 YSLEER. The CDR3 consists of 18 residues. A remark on this clone: The antigen remains undetermined.

Primers: 60 Vbeta forward and 13 Jbeta reverse. TCRdb keeps only in-frame clones here, not all; method: immunoSEQ multiplex PCR. The listing records about 160,000 clones. Study results and limitations: Donors were assumed by presence/absence analyses to have roughly uniform sequencing depth. Analyzed later, association rates of TCRs varied across HLA loci, with DRB1 most and HLA-C fewest. Follow-up analysis later connected one missense variant in DCLRE1C with trimming of TCR beta V- and J-genes.

The sample was PBMCs. This TCR derives from an older woman in good health and CMV-seronegative. V gene TRBV4-3 combines with J gene TRBJ1-6; TRBD1 aligns across 9 bases. CDR3 sequence reads: CASSQDLGQGGYNSPLHF. CDR3 nucleotide sequence: TGCGCCAGCAGCCAAGATCTGGGACAGGGCGGCTATAATTCACCCCTCCACTTT.